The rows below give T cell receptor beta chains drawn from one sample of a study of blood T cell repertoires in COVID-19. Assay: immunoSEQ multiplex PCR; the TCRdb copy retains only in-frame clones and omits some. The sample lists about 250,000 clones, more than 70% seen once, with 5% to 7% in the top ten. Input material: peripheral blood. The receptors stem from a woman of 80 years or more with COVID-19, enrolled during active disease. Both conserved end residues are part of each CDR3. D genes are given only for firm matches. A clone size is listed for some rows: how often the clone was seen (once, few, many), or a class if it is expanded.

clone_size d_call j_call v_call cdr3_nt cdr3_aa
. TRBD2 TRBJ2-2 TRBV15 TGTGCCACCAGCAGAGGGGGGGGAGGCAGCGTTGAGCTGTTTTTT CATSRGGGGSVELFF
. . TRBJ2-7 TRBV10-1 TGCGCCAGCAGGAGAGTCCGAAGCTCCTACGAGCAGTACTTC CASRRVRSSYEQYF
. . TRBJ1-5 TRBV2 TGTGCCAGCAATCGAGGGTCTAATAGCAATCAGCCCCAGCATTTT CASNRGSNSNQPQHF
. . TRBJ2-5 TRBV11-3 TGTGCCAGCAGCCATGGGGGCAGGGAACGAGAGACCCAGTACTTC CASSHGGRERETQYF
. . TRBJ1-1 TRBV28 TGTGCCAGCAGTTTACGTCCTCTTGTGGGACACAGGAACACTGAAGCTTTCTTT CASSLRPLVGHRNTEAFF
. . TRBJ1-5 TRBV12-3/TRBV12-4 TGTGCCAGCAGTTTAGGAGGGGGACAGCCCCAGCATTTT CASSLGGGQPQHF
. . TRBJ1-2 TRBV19 TGTGCCAGTACCCCAGACCAAGGTCGAGGCGTTGGCTACACCTTC CASTPDQGRGVGYTF
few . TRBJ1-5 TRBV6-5 TGTGCCAGCAGCAGGGGCCGATTGGATCAGCCCCAGCATTTT CASSRGRLDQPQHF
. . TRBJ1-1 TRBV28 TGTGCCAGCAGTCCACAGGGTACGACTGAAGCTTTCTTT CASSPQGTTEAFF
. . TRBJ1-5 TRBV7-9 TGTGCCAGCAGCCATCTCGTGGGAGGGGTGGGCAATCAGCCCCAGCATTTT CASSHLVGGVGNQPQHF
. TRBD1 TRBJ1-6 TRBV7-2 TGTGCCAGCAGCACCGGACAGGGGGCAAATTCACCCCTCCACTTT CASSTGQGANSPLHF
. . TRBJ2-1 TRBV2 TGTGCCAGCAGTGAAACCGGGACTTATAATGAGCAGTTCTTC CASSETGTYNEQFF
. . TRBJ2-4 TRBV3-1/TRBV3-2 TGTGCCAGCGGGCGGGATAAAAACATTCAGTACTTC CASGRDKNIQYF
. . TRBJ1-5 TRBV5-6 TGTGCCAGCAGCTTGGCAGGAACAGGGTTAGGTCAGCCCCAGCATTTT CASSLAGTGLGQPQHF
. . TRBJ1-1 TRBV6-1 TGTGCCAGCAGTGAAGCGGGGTATCGGGGGAACACTGAAGCTTTCTTT CASSEAGYRGNTEAFF
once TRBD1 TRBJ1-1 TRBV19 TGTGCCAGTAGTATAGCAGGAACAGGGGGTACTGAAGCTTTCTTT CASSIAGTGGTEAFF
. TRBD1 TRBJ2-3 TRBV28 TGTGCCAGCAGTTCTGGACAGGCTACCACAGATACGCAGTATTTT CASSSGQATTDTQYF
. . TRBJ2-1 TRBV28 TGTGCCAGCAGTTTAGGGGGACACTTTGAGCAGTTCTTC CASSLGGHFEQFF
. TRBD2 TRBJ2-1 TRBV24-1 TGTGCCACCAGTGATTTGCCTAGCGGGGGGACCAACAATGAGCAGTTCTTC CATSDLPSGGTNNEQFF
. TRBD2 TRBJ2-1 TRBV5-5 TGTGCCAGCAGTTTTAATAGCGGGGGATACAATGAGCAGTTCTTC CASSFNSGGYNEQFF
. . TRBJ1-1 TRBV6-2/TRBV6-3 TGTGCCAGCAGTTACTCGGCATCTGAAGCTTTCTTT CASSYSASEAFF
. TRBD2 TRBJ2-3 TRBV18 TGTGCCAGCTCACCCGAGACTAGCGGGGGTACGCAGTATTTT CASSPETSGGTQYF
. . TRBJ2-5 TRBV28 TGTGCCAGCAGTGGGCCCGGACATTCGCTGGAGACCCAGTACTTC CASSGPGHSLETQYF
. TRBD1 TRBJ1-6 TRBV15 TGTGCCATTAGGGACAGACCGACCCCGGAGTCACCCCTCCACTTT CAIRDRPTPESPLHF
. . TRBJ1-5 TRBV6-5 TGTGCCAGCTCCCCGGAGTATAGCAATCAGCCCCAGCATTTT CASSPEYSNQPQHF
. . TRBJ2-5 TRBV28 TGTGCCAGCAGTTTTCCGGGGGAGACCCAGTACTTC CASSFPGETQYF
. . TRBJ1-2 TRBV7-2 TGTGCCAGCAGCCCCCAGGGGCAAGGCTACACCTTC CASSPQGQGYTF
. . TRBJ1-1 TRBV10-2 TGCGCCAGCCGATTCGGGAACACTGAAGCTTTCTTT CASRFGNTEAFF
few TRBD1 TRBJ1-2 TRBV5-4 TGTGCCAGCAGCTTGGTGGGACAGGGTTATGGCTACACCTTC CASSLVGQGYGYTF
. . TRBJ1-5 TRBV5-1 TGCGCCAGCAGCTTGGTCGCGGGGGGCAATCAGCCCCAGCATTTT CASSLVAGGNQPQHF
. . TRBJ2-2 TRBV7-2 TGTGCCAGCAGCTTAGCGGGGCCAAACACCGGGGAGCTGTTTTTT CASSLAGPNTGELFF
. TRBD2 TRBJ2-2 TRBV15 TGTGCCACCAGCAGACTAGCCCGAGAGCGGGGTTCGAACACCGGGGAGCTGTTTTTT CATSRLARERGSNTGELFF
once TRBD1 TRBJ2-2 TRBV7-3 TGTGCCAGCAGCTCGCTCAGACAGGGGCCCACCGGGGAGCTGTTTTTT CASSSLRQGPTGELFF
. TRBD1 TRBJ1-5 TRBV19 TGTGCCAGTAGTACCGGGACAGACAATCAGCCCCAGCATTTT CASSTGTDNQPQHF
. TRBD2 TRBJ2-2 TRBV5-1 TGCGCCAGCACTTCGGGGAGGGGGAACACCGGGGAGCTGTTTTTT CASTSGRGNTGELFF
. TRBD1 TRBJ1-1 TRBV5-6 TGTGCCAGCAGCGCCGGGACAGGGGGTAGGGTTATGAACACTGAAGCTTTCTTT CASSAGTGGRVMNTEAFF
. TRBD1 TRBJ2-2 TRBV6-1 TGTGCCAGCAGTGATAAACAGGGGGCTGGCGGGGAGCTGTTTTTT CASSDKQGAGGELFF
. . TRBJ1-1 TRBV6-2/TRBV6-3 TGTGCCAGCAGTTACTCGAGCCTTCGAGCCACCGGACAGCAGAACACTGAAGCTTTCTTT CASSYSSLRATGQQNTEAFF
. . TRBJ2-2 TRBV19 TGTGCCAGTAGATTCCGTGAGGGCGACGGAGGCGCCGGGGAGCTGTTTTTT CASRFREGDGGAGELFF
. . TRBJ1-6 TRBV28 TGTGCCAGCAGCACCTCCGGGGGGGGCTCCTATAATTCACCCCTCCACTTT CASSTSGGGSYNSPLHF
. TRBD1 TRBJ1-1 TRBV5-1 TGCGCCAGCAGCCGGACTATCGGGACAGCTGAAGCTTTCTTT CASSRTIGTAEAFF
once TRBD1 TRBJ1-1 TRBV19 TGTGCCAGTAGCGAGACAGGGGGAGGATGGTCTGAAGCTTTCTTT CASSETGGGWSEAFF
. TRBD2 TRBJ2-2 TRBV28 TGTGCCAGCAGTTTATCATCTAGCGGGGGCACCGGGGAGCTGTTTTTT CASSLSSSGGTGELFF
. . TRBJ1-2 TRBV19 TGTGCCAGTAGTCCTCAGACACTTAACTATGGCTACACCTTC CASSPQTLNYGYTF
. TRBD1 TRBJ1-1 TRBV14 TGTGCCAGCAGCCCACAGGGGGCGGCTGAAGCTTTCTTT CASSPQGAAEAFF
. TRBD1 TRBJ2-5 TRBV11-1 TGTGCCAGCAGGCTAGACAGGGTGGTGGAGACCCAGTACTTC CASRLDRVVETQYF
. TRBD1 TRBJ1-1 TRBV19 TGTGCCAGTAGTATGGACAGGGTGGGGGAAGCTTTCTTT CASSMDRVGEAFF